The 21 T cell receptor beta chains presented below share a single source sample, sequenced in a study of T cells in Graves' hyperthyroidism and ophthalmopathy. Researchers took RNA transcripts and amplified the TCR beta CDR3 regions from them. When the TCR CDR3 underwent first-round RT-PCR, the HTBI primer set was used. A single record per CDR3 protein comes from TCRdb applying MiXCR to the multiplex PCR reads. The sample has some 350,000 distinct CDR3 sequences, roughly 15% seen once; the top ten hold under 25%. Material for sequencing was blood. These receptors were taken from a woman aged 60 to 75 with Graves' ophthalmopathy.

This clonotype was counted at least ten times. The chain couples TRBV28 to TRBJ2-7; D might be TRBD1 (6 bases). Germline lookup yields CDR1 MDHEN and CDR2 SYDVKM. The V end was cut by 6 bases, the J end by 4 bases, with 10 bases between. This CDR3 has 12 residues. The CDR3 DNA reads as TGTGCCAGCAGCGGACAGCCTTACGAGCAGTACTTC. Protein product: CASSGQPYEQYF. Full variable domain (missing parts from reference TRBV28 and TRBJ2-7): DVKVTQSSRYLVKRTGEKVFLECVQDMDHENMFWYRQDPGLGLRLIYFSYDVKMKEKGDIPEGYSVSREKKERFSLILESASTNQTSMYLCASSGQPYEQYFGPGTRLTVT.

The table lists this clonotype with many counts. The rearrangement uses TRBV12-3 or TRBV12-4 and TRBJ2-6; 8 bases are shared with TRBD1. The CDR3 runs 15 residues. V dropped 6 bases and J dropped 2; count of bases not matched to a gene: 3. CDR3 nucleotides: TGTGCCAGCAGCACGACAGGGGCTGGGGCCAACGTCCTGACTTTC. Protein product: CASSTTGAGANVLTF.

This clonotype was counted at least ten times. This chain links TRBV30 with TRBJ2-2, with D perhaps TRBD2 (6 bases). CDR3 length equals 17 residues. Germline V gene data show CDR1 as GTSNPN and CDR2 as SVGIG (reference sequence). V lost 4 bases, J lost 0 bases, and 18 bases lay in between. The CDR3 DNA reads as TGTGCCTGGATGAGATATAGGGAGGCCCCGAACACCGGGGAGCTGTTTTTT. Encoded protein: CAWMRYREAPNTGELFF. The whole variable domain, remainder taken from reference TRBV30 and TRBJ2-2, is SQTIHQWPATLVQPVGSPLSLECTVEGTSNPNLYWYRQAAGRGLQLLFYSVGIGQISSEVPQNLSASRPQDRQFILSSKKLLLSDSGFYLCAWMRYREAPNTGELFFGEGSRLTVL.

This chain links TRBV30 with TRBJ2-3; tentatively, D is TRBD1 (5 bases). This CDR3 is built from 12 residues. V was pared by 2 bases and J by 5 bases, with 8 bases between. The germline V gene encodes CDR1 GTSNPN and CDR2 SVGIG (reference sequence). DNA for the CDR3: TGTGCCTGGAGTATGCAGGGAGATACGCAGTATTTT. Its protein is CAWSMQGDTQYF.

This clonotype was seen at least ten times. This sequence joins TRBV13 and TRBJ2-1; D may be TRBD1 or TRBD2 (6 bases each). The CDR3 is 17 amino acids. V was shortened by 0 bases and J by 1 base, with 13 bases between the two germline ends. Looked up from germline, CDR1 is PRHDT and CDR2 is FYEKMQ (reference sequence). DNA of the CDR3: TGTGCCAGCAGCTTAGGCCAGGGGCGGGGTTCCTACAATGAGCAGTTCTTC. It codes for CASSLGQGRGSYNEQFF.

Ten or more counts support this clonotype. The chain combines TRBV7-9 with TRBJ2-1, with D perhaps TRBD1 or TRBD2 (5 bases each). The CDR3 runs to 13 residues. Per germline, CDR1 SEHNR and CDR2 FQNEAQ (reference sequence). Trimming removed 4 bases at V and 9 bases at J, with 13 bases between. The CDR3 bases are TGTGCCAGCAGCTGGGACCGAGTGGGTGAGCAGTTCTTC. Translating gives CASSWDRVGEQFF.

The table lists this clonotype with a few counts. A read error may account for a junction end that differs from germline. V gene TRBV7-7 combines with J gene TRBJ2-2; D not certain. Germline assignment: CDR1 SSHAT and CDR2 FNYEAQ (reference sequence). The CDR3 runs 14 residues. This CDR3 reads CASSLERGSGELFF. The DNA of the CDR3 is TGTGCTAGCAGCTTAGAACGCGGTTCCGGGGAGCTGTTTTTT.

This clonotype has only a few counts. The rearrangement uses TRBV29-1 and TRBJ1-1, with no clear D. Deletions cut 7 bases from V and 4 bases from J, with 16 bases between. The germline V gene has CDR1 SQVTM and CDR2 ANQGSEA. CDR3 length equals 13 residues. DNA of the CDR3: TGCAGCGCCCAGGAGGGTGGTTCCACTGAAGCTTTCTTT. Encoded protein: CSAQEGGSTEAFF.

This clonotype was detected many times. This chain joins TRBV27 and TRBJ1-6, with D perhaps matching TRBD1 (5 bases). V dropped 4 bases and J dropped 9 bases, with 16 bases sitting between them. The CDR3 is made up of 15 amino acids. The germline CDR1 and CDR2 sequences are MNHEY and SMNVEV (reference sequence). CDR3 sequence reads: CASSSSFTGGSPLHF. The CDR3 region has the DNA TGTGCCAGCAGTTCTTCCTTCACAGGAGGTTCACCCCTCCACTTT.

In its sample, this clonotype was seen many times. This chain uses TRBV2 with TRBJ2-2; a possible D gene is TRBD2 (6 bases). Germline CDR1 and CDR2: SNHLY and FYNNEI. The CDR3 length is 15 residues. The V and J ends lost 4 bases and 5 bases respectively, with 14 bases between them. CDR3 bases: TGTGCCAGCAGTGCGAACGGGAGAGATACCGGGGAGCTGTTTTTT. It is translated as CASSANGRDTGELFF.

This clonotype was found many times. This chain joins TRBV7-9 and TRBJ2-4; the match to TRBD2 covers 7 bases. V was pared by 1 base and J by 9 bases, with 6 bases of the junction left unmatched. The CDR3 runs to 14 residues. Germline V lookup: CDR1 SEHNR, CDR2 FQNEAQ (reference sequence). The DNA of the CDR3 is TGTGCCAGCAGCTTAGTGGGAGGGAGTGTCATTCAGTACTTC. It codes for CASSLVGGSVIQYF.

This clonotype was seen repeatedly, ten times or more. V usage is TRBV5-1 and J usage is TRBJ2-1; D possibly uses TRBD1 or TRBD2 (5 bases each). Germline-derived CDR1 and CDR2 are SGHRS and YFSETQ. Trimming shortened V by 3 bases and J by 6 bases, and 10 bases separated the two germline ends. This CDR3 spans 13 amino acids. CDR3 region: CASSSPGTNEQFF. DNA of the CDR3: TGCGCCAGCAGCTCCCCAGGGACCAATGAGCAGTTCTTC.

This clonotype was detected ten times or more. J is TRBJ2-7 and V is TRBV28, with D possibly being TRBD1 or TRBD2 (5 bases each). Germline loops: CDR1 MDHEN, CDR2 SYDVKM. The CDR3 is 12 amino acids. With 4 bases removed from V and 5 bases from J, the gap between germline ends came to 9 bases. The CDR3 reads CASSWDLNEQYF. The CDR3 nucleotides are TGTGCCAGCAGTTGGGACCTCAACGAGCAGTACTTC.

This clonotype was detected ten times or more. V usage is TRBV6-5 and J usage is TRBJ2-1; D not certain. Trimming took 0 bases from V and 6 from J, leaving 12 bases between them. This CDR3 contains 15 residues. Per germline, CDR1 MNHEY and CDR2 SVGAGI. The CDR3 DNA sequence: TGTGCCAGCAGTTACTCTTTGGGCCGTGGCAATGAGCAGTTCTTC. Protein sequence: CASSYSLGRGNEQFF.

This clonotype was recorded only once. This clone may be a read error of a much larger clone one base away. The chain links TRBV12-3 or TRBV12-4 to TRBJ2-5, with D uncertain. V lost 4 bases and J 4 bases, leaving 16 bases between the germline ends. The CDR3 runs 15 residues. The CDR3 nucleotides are TGTGCCAGCAGTTCTGGAAACGCCCAAGGAGAGACCCAGTACTTC. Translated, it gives CASSSGNAQGETQYF.

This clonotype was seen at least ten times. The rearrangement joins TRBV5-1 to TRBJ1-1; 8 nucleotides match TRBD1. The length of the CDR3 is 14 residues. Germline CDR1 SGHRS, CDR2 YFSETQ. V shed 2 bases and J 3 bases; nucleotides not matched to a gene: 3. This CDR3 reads CASSFGQGDTEAFF. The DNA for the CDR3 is TGCGCCAGCAGCTTCGGACAGGGAGACACTGAAGCTTTCTTT.

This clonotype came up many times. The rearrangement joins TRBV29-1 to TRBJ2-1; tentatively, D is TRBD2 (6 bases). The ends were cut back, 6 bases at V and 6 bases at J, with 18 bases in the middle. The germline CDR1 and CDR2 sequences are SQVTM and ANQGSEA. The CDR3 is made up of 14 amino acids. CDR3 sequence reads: CSVLGDPGGNEQFF. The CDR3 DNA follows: TGCAGCGTCCTAGGGGATCCCGGGGGCAATGAGCAGTTCTTC.

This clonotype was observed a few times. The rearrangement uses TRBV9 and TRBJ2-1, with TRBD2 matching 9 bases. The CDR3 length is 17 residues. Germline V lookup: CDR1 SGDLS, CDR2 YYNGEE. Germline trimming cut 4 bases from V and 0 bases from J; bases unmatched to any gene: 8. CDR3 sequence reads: CASSLGSSGSSYNEQFF. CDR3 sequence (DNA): TGTGCCAGCAGCCTGGGGAGTAGCGGGAGCTCCTACAATGAGCAGTTCTTC.

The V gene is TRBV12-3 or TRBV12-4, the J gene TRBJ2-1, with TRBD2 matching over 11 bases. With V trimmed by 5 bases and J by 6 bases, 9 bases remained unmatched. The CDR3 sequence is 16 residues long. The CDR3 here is CASSKQLAGVSNEQFF. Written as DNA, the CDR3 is TGTGCCAGCAGTAAACAACTAGCGGGAGTAAGCAATGAGCAGTTCTTC.

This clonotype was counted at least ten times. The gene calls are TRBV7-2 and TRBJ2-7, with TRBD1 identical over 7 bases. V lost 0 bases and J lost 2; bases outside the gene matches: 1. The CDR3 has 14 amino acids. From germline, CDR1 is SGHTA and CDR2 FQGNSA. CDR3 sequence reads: CASSLAQGTYEQYF. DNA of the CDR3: TGTGCCAGCAGCTTAGCACAGGGGACCTACGAGCAGTACTTC.

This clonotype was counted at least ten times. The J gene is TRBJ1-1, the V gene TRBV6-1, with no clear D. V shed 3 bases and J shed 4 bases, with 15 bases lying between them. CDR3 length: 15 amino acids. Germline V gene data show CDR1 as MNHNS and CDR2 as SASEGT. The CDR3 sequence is CASSELGSRATEAFF. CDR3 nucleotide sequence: TGTGCCAGCAGTGAGCTGGGCTCTAGGGCCACTGAAGCTTTCTTT.